The entry below describes one T cell receptor (beta chain). Its antigen remains unidentified. A much larger clone is a single base away; this may be a read error. This entry belongs to a study of T cell repertoires in cytomegalovirus infection. There are 13 residues in the CDR3. TCRdb passed the reads through MiXCR, listing each CDR3 protein once. The data show some 920,000 distinct CDR3 sequences, with roughly 30% seen just once and 11% to 15% held by the top ten. The chain carries TRBV12-3 or TRBV12-4 and TRBJ1-4; perhaps TRBD1 as D (6 bases). The sequencing here drew on cultured CD8+ T cells from PBMCs, taken from culture after CMV antigen stimulation. The sequence was collected from a human donor in good health (CMV status not recorded). Some clones in this sample may be carry-over from other donors' samples. CDR3 nucleotides: TGTGCCAGCAAGGGACAAGCTAATAAAAAACTGTTTTTT. Amino acid sequence: CASKGQANKKLFF.